This T cell receptor (beta chain) was identified during a study of T-cell reconstitution after alpha-beta-depleted transplantation in children. With 4 bases clipped from V and 8 bases from J, the junction kept 7 bases outside the gene matches. The CDR3 loop spans 13 amino acids. CDR1 is SEHNR and CDR2 is FQNEAQ in the germline V gene (reference sequence). Using unique molecular identifiers, the investigators prepared the TCRbeta library. One entry per CDR3 protein, called by TCRdb with MiXCR from the PCR reads. The sample lists hundreds of thousands of distinct CDR3 sequences, roughly 8.2% occurring once. This clonotype was picked up many times.

This clonotype was obtained from a male patient between 5 and 17 years old who had a stem cell transplant for acute lymphoblastic leukemia, so the T cells may come from the graft donor. Material: PBMCs, mostly from graft donor cells, obtained 180 days after TCRalphabeta/CD19-depleted stem cell transplant. The V call is TRBV7-9, the J call TRBJ1-2, with 7 positions matching TRBD1. The CDR3 here is CASSSRDRDGYTF. The CDR3, as DNA: TGTGCCAGCAGCTCCCGCGACAGGGACGGCTACACCTTC.